The 14 T cell receptor beta chains below all came from one sample that was sequenced in a study of tumor-infiltrating lymphocytes in primary liver carcinoma. With about 470 ng total RNA as template and a constant-region primer, TCR beta cDNA was made. Three nested multiplex PCR rounds of slightly modified ARM-PCR generated TCR beta libraries. With TRBV1-TRBV30 forward primers and a C-beta reverse primer, the first two PCR rounds were run for 10 cycles each. MiXCR, run by TCRdb on the multiplex PCR reads, gives a single entry per CDR3 protein. This sample has around 71,000 distinct CDR3 sequences, with about two thirds found just once. The approximately 17-32 mg bulk tissue piece was not sorted before simultaneous RNA and DNA extraction. The material sequenced was liver tumor tissue from sampling region 4. Subset of the sample: tumor region T4, right-lateral pole. Receptors originate from an older woman with primary liver carcinoma and hepatitis B virus infection.

Comment on this clonotype: One junction end does not reproduce the germline sequence, and a read error may be involved. The V gene is TRBV12-3 or TRBV12-4, the J gene TRBJ2-2; TRBD1 agrees at 7 bases. This CDR3 contains 15 residues. The DNA for the CDR3 is TGTGCCAGCAGTATCCGGGCCAAAGACACAGGGGAGCAGTTTTTT. It encodes CASSIRAKDTGEQFF.

With respect to this clonotype: One end of the junction is discordant with germline, which a read error may explain. The rearrangement uses TRBV11-2 and TRBJ1-5, with D hard to call. The CDR3 sequence is 13 residues long. The germline V gene encodes CDR1 SGHAT and CDR2 FQNNGV. The CDR3 DNA follows: TGTGCCAGCAGCTCAGGACCGTTTTCGCCCAGGCACTTT. This gives the protein CASSSGPFSPRHF.

As regards this clonotype: One end of the junction varies from germline; a read error may be responsible. This sequence joins TRBV11-2 and TRBJ2-3; D gene unclear. Per germline, CDR1 SGHAT and CDR2 FQNNGV. This CDR3 comprises 15 residues. The chain's CDR3 is CVSSLEWTDADTQYF. CDR3 coding DNA: TGTGTCAGCAGCTTAGAATGGACGGACGCAGATACGCAGTATTTT.

Worth noting for this clonotype: A junction boundary mismatches the germline segment, possibly from a read error. V is TRBV11-3 and J is TRBJ2-7, with 7 bases matching TRBD2. Germline assignment: CDR1 SGHNT and CDR2 YENEEA. This CDR3 has 15 residues. DNA of the CDR3: TGTGCCAGTAGCTTAGATAGGGGACTAACTCCCGAGCAGTACTTC. Amino acids: CASSLDRGLTPEQYF.

This clonotype was detected only once. It may be a read error: a sequence one base away is much more abundant. The gene calls are TRBV28 and TRBJ2-1; 12 positions match TRBD2. Germline values: CDR1 MDHEN, CDR2 SYDVKM. This CDR3 is built from 17 residues. With 3 bases clipped from V and 8 bases from J, the junction kept 11 bases outside the gene matches. The CDR3: CASSFWTSGAKEDEQFF. The CDR3 nucleotides are TGTGCCAGCAGTTTCTGGACTAGCGGGGCCAAGGAGGATGAGCAGTTCTTC.

This clonotype was picked up many times. V usage is TRBV12-3 or TRBV12-4 and J usage is TRBJ1-2; 10 positions agree with TRBD1. The V segment lost 4 bases and the J segment 2 bases; nucleotides outside the gene matches: 7. This CDR3 spans 16 amino acids. The CDR3 sequence: CASSSLPGQGNYGYTF. CDR3 bases: TGTGCCAGCAGTTCGCTTCCGGGACAGGGGAACTATGGCTACACCTTC.

As to this clonotype: This clone may be a read error of a much larger clone one base away. The chain links TRBV6-5 to TRBJ2-5; no firm D call. Germline assignment: CDR1 MNHEY and CDR2 SVGAGI. This CDR3 region has 13 residues. The CDR3 DNA is TGTACCAGCAGTTACAACAGCCTTGGGACCCAGTACTTC. Protein: CTSSYNSLGTQYF.

This sequence joins TRBV12-3 or TRBV12-4 and TRBJ2-1, with TRBD2 matching over 7 bases. V gave up 1 base and J gave up 1 base; unmatched junction bases: 10. The CDR3 totals 18 residues. The CDR3 nucleotides read TGTGCCAGCAGTTTAGGGACTAGTGGGAGGCTGTCCTACAATGAGCAGTTCTTC. Protein product: CASSLGTSGRLSYNEQFF.

On this clonotype: Possible read error: a much larger clone is one base away. The chain combines TRBV6-5 with TRBJ2-7; 7 bases map to TRBD1. Germline trimming cut 8 bases from V and 8 bases from J; bases unmatched to any gene: 12. Germline V lookup: CDR1 MNHEY, CDR2 SVGAGI. The CDR3 loop spans 13 amino acids. The CDR3 bases are TGTGCCAGCCGCGAGGGACAGACAAACAAGCAGTACTTC. Its protein is CASREGQTNKQYF.

The chain is built from TRBV2 and TRBJ2-5, with D possibly matching TRBD1 (6 bases). The CDR3 is 19 residues long. In germline, CDR1 is SNHLY, CDR2 FYNNEI. The V end was cut by 1 base, the J end by 2 bases, with 23 bases between. The CDR3 protein is CASSEVDGWAGDGQETQYF. The CDR3 DNA reads as TGTGCCAGCAGTGAAGTCGATGGTTGGGCAGGGGATGGGCAAGAGACCCAGTACTTC.

This sequence joins TRBV29-1 and TRBJ2-1; weak D call: TRBD2 (6 bases). Per germline, CDR1 SQVTM and CDR2 ANQGSEA. This CDR3 comprises 16 residues. Trimming removed 3 bases at V and 8 bases at J, with 23 bases between. For the CDR3, the DNA is TGCAGCGTTGAGAGAACACTAGCTCCCGAGTGGGATGAGCAGTTCTTC. This encodes CSVERTLAPEWDEQFF.

The chain joins TRBV2 to TRBJ1-4; tentative D call: TRBD1 (6 bases). The CDR3 has 12 amino acids. Per the germline V gene, CDR1 is SNHLY and CDR2 is FYNNEI. With 6 bases removed from V and 6 bases from J, the gap between germline ends came to 8 bases. CDR3 coding DNA: TGTGCCAGCAGCGGGGGCGATGAAAAACTGTTTTTT. This gives the protein CASSGGDEKLFF. The entire variable domain, with the rest obtained from reference TRBV2 and TRBJ1-4, is as follows: EPEVTQTPSHQVTQMGQEVILRCVPISNHLYFYWYRQILGQKVEFLVSFYNNEISEKSEIFDDQFSVERPDGSNFTLKIRSTKLEDSAMYFCASSGGDEKLFFGSGTQLSVL.

Points on this clonotype: The junction shows a germline mismatch at one end, possibly a read error. The gene calls are TRBV11-2 and TRBJ1-2; maybe TRBD1 (5 bases). Germline values: CDR1 SGHAT, CDR2 FQNNGV. The CDR3 is 15 amino acids. CDR3 amino acids: CASSLTMQGDGGNTF. The CDR3 nucleotides are TGTGCCAGTAGCTTAACAATGCAGGGAGATGGTGGCAACACCTTC.

This chain connects TRBV27 to TRBJ2-3, with D unresolved. V lost 11 bases to trimming and J lost 0 bases, with 15 bases between them. The length of the CDR3 is 14 residues. CDR1 is MNHEY and CDR2 is SMNVEV in the germline V gene (reference sequence). The CDR3: CAGNAYGSTDTQYF. The CDR3 nucleotides are TGTGCCGGCAACGCCTATGGAAGCACAGATACGCAGTATTTT.